This TCR beta chain was found in a study of cytomegalovirus exposure and HLA in healthy donors. Primers: 60 Vbeta forward and 13 Jbeta reverse. The data were produced by immunoSEQ multiplex PCR, yet TCRdb's version contains in-frame clones alone and is incomplete. Among approximately 100,000 clones listed, around three quarters were seen once. Sequencing was performed on PBMCs. This receptor was taken from a man in his forties or fifties in good health and CMV-seropositive.

The CDR3 DNA reads as TGTGCCAGCAGCTCGGGACTAAGCACAGATACGCAGTATTTT. This codes for CASSSGLSTDTQYF. The chain recombines TRBV5-5 with TRBJ2-3, with 7 bases that match TRBD2. Germline assignment: CDR1 SGHKS and CDR2 YYEKEE (reference sequence). CDR3 length equals 14 residues. The junction had 1 base not matched to a gene; V was cut back by 3 bases and J by 0 bases. Using reference TRBV5-5 and TRBJ2-3 for the parts outside the CDR3, the full variable domain is DAGVTQSPTHLIKTRGQQVTLRCSPISGHKSVSWYQQVLGQGPQFIFQYYEKEERGRGNFPDRFSARQFPNYSSELNVNALLLGDSALYLCASSSGLSTDTQYFGPGTRLTVL.